The 21 T cell receptor beta chains given below trace back to one sample, sequenced in a study of CD8+CD57+ T cells in acquired aplastic anemia (dated by TCRdb to 2017 to 2018). The listed sequencing device is Illumina HiSeq 2000. Profiling of TCR beta VDJ combinations and CDR3 sequences used genomic DNA as the template. TCRdb ran its own pipeline on the public reads, namely fastp trimming at Q25 and MiXCR clone calling, and kept in-frame beta chains. One record per CDR3 amino acid sequence lists the most common genes and DNA. Present in this sample are about 190,000 distinct CDR3 sequences, around half of which were seen just once. The ten biggest clones cover roughly 15% of the sample. The sample comprised sorted CD4+, CD8+, or CD8+CD57+ T cells (not recorded which) from PBMCs. The source is a human donor in good health, serving as a control.

The chain uses TRBV7-3 and TRBJ2-1, with no clear D. In germline, CDR1 is SGHTA, CDR2 FQGTGA. Trimming shortened V by 3 bases and J by 6 bases, and 9 bases separated the two germline ends. The CDR3 length is 13 residues. CDR3 amino acids: CASSLSPLNEQFF. The CDR3 DNA is TGTGCCAGCAGCTTGAGTCCCCTCAATGAGCAGTTCTTC.

The V and J genes are TRBV24-1 and TRBJ2-3; 9 nucleotides agree with TRBD1. V was clipped by 5 bases and J by 4 bases; unmatched bases: 3. The CDR3 is 14 residues long. Germline-derived CDR1 and CDR2 are KGHDR and SFDVKD. CDR3 sequence reads: CATSARQGADTQYF. The CDR3 bases are TGTGCCACCAGTGCGAGACAGGGGGCAGATACGCAGTATTTT.

This chain's CDR3 is CASSRGTSGGREETQYF. DNA of the CDR3: TGTGCCAGCAGCCGTGGGACTAGCGGGGGCCGAGAAGAGACCCAGTACTTC. This sequence joins TRBV9 and TRBJ2-5; TRBD2 matches at 14 bases. CDR1 and CDR2 from the germline V gene are SGDLS and YYNGEE. V was pared by 4 bases and J by 3 bases, with 8 bases of the junction left unmatched. The CDR3 sequence is 17 residues long.

As concerns this clonotype: The limits of the CDR3 on the DNA are not certain, so only TCRdb's listed CDR3 is given. This chain uses TRBV10-3 with TRBJ1-4. Germline V lookup: CDR1 ENHRY, CDR2 SYGVKD. The CDR3 has 23 amino acids, counting both end residues. This CDR3 reads CASRSDYTDTQYFGPGTGEKLFF.

The chain carries TRBV7-2 and TRBJ1-1; the match to TRBD1 covers 7 bases. Trimming cost V 5 bases and J 1 base; bases outside gene matches: 10. This CDR3 contains 16 residues. Germline V gene lookup returns CDR1 SGHTA and CDR2 FQGNSA. CDR3 protein: CASSQHSGTENTEAFF. The DNA for the CDR3 is TGTGCCAGCAGCCAACACTCCGGGACAGAGAACACTGAAGCTTTCTTT.

This clonotype was picked up a small number of times. The rearrangement uses TRBV5-8 and TRBJ2-1; the match to TRBD2 covers 10 bases. V dropped 0 bases and J dropped 2; count of bases not matched to a gene: 11. Germline V lookup: CDR1 SGHTS, CDR2 YDEGEE. There are 19 residues in the CDR3. The CDR3 reads CASSLGLAGEGKTYNEQFF. The CDR3 DNA reads as TGTGCCAGCAGCTTGGGGCTAGCGGGGGAAGGAAAAACCTACAATGAGCAGTTCTTC.

This clonotype was counted only a few times. Possible read error: a much larger clone is one base away. The chain links TRBV20-1 to TRBJ1-4; TRBD1 aligns across 8 bases. This CDR3 contains 15 residues. CDR1 and CDR2 (germline): DFQATT, SNEGSKA (reference sequence). The CDR3 protein is CSATRTGQINGKLFF. The DNA of the CDR3 is TGCAGTGCTACTAGGACAGGGCAGATTAATGGAAAACTGTTTTTT.

The chain links TRBV10-3 to TRBJ1-2; D is perhaps TRBD1 (6 bases). CDR1 and CDR2 from the germline V gene are ENHRY and SYGVKD. The CDR3 totals 12 residues. The V end was cut by 8 bases, the J end by 6 bases, with 13 bases between. CDR3 in amino acids: CAIGGTPDGYTF. The DNA of the CDR3 is TGTGCCATCGGTGGGACACCAGATGGCTACACCTTC.

For this clonotype: Likely a read error: the CDR3 ends without its conserved phenylalanine or tryptophan. This chain uses TRBV19 with TRBJ1-4; no clear D. The CDR3 extends over 15 amino acids. CDR1 is LNHDA and CDR2 is SQIVND in the germline V gene (reference sequence). CDR3 nucleotides: TGTGCCTGTAGTCCGAGACGGGTAACTAATGAAAAACTGTTTTTA. Its translation: CACSPRRVTNEKLFL.

The chain combines TRBV2 with TRBJ2-7; 9 bases map to TRBD1. CDR1 SNHLY and CDR2 FYNNEI come from the germline V gene. This CDR3 has 14 residues. The V segment lost 5 bases and the J segment 4 bases; nucleotides outside the gene matches: 6. DNA of the CDR3: TGTGCCAGCAGTCCGGGACAGGGTTGGTACGAGCAGTACTTC. It encodes CASSPGQGWYEQYF. The full variable domain, rest sourced from reference TRBV2 and TRBJ2-7, is EPEVTQTPSHQVTQMGQEVILRCVPISNHLYFYWYRQILGQKVEFLVSFYNNEISEKSEIFDDQFSVERPDGSNFTLKIRSTKLEDSAMYFCASSPGQGWYEQYFGPGTRLTVT.

The V gene is TRBV7-9, the J gene TRBJ1-2; D is possibly TRBD1 (6 bases). The CDR3 extends over 14 amino acids. The V gene lost 0 bases and the J gene lost 12 bases, with 17 bases spanning the gap. The germline V gene encodes CDR1 SEHNR and CDR2 FQNEAQ (reference sequence). CDR3 sequence (DNA): TGTGCCAGCAGCTTAGCGGGGCGGGGGCCTGGAAACACCTTC. Its translation: CASSLAGRGPGNTF.

The chain has TRBV6-5 and TRBJ1-6; TRBD1 is a possible D gene (6 bases). This CDR3 has 13 residues. Trimming left V 5 bases short and J 11 bases short, with 13 bases between. CDR1 is MNHEY and CDR2 is SVGAGI in the germline V gene. CDR3 in amino acids: CASSTGGAPPLHF. The CDR3 nucleotides read TGTGCCAGCAGTACGGGGGGGGCGCCACCCCTCCACTTT.

The chain links TRBV7-2 to TRBJ2-7; the match to TRBD2 covers 8 bases. CDR1 and CDR2 (germline): SGHTA, FQGNSA. V gave up 6 bases and J gave up 6 bases; unmatched junction bases: 16. The CDR3 covers 16 residues. The DNA of the CDR3 is TGTGCCAGCAGGACCTCGGGGGGGACTGTGAGGGGCGAGCAGTACTTC. Translated, it gives CASRTSGGTVRGEQYF. Full variable domain (missing parts from reference TRBV7-2 and TRBJ2-7): GAGVSQSPSNKVTEKGKDVELRCDPISGHTALYWYRQSLGQGLEFLIYFQGNSAPDKSGLPSDRFSAERTGGSVSTLTIQRTQQEDSAVYLCASRTSGGTVRGEQYFGPGTRLTVT.

The CDR3 DNA is TGTGCCAGCAGTGGCGGACCCCTCCACTTT. It is translated as CASSGGPLHF. The V and J genes are TRBV2 and TRBJ1-6; D unclear. From germline, CDR1 is SNHLY and CDR2 FYNNEI. The CDR3 runs to 10 residues. Deletions cut 4 bases from V and 12 bases from J, with 4 bases between.

Concerning this clonotype: Likely a read error: the CDR3 ends without its conserved phenylalanine or tryptophan. The DNA is omitted, as the CDR3 cannot be located on it reliably, and the CDR3 follows TCRdb's listing. The chain recombines TRBV19 with TRBJ1-5; the DNA was not compared with TRBD1, the D call given in the table. Germline-derived CDR1 and CDR2 are LNHDA and SQIVND (reference sequence). A total of 16 residues make up the CDR3, ends included. The CDR3 reads CASTVDSAYSNQPQRC.

The genes are TRBV19 and TRBJ1-4, with TRBD1 matching 9 bases. The ends lost 7 bases at V and 6 bases at J; junction bases unmatched: 6. The germline V gene encodes CDR1 LNHDA and CDR2 SQIVND (reference sequence). The CDR3 spans 14 residues. This chain's CDR3 is CASTPGQGDEKLFF. The DNA of the CDR3 is TGTGCCAGTACCCCGGGACAGGGCGATGAAAAACTGTTTTTT.

This clonotype has more than one count but fewer than ten. The chain employs TRBV6-8 and TRBJ2-7; unclear D gene. Per the germline V gene, CDR1 is MNHGY and CDR2 is SAAAGT. The CDR3 is made up of 13 amino acids. Trimming shortened V by 5 bases and J by 5 bases, and 13 bases separated the two germline ends. As DNA, the CDR3 is TGTGCCAGCAGTCTGCGCTGTGCCCACGAGCAGTACGTC. Encoded protein: CASSLRCAHEQYV.

V and J are TRBV15 and TRBJ1-1; D possibly corresponds to TRBD1 (5 bases). V was pared by 3 bases and J by 1 base, with 12 bases between. This CDR3 is built from 15 residues. Germline V lookup: CDR1 LNHNV, CDR2 YYDKDF (reference sequence). The CDR3 loop is CATSSGQGPNTEAFF. The CDR3 nucleotides read TGTGCCACCAGCAGTGGGCAGGGCCCGAACACTGAAGCTTTCTTT.

In its sample, this clonotype was seen a few times. A read error is possible here, since a much larger clone lies one base away. This chain joins TRBV20-1 and TRBJ2-2; possible D gene TRBD2, 7 bases. Trimming left V 3 bases short and J 3 bases short, with 17 bases between. The CDR3 is made up of 16 amino acids. CDR1 is DFQATT and CDR2 is SNEGSKA in the germline V gene (reference sequence). The CDR3 DNA sequence: TGCAGTGCTAGCTCCCCTCTAGGGGGGGACACCGGGGAGCTGTTTTTT. This encodes CSASSPLGGDTGELFF.

The chain links TRBV29-1 to TRBJ1-6; possible D gene TRBD1, 6 bases. The CDR3 covers 13 residues. Looked up from germline, CDR1 is SQVTM and CDR2 is ANQGSEA. The ends were cut back, 5 bases at V and 6 bases at J, with 11 bases in the middle. The CDR3 DNA follows: TGCAGCGTTCGGACAGCCTTTAATTCACCCCTCCACTTT. Its protein product is CSVRTAFNSPLHF.

This clonotype was detected many times. The genes are TRBV6-2 or TRBV6-3 and TRBJ1-5; D not resolved. V was shortened by 4 bases and J by 0 bases, with 10 bases between the two germline ends. The germline CDR1 and CDR2 sequences are MNHEY and SVGEGT. The CDR3 contains 15 residues. The CDR3 spells CASSFRAHSNQPQHF. Here the CDR3 DNA reads TGTGCCAGCAGTTTCCGGGCTCATAGCAATCAGCCCCAGCATTTT.